This T cell receptor (beta chain) was obtained from a study of read filtering for tumor transcriptome and immune sequencing. Turning to the study itself: By R-ISS, stages I, II and III held 8, 16 and 7 patients.

Study conclusions and caveats: Even smaller IR-seq throughput identified most shared clonotypes. Correlation between methods rose after single-read clonotypes were removed.

The library was built from 400 ng RNA with molecular barcoded adaptors for alpha/delta and beta/gamma chains. TCRdb redid the calling of the reads with MiXCR, one entry per CDR3 protein. The table records tens of thousands of distinct CDR3 sequences, less than 20% of them present only once. This clonotype was counted many times. The antigen is unknown. The sequencing sample was made of a population of CD138-negative cells sorted from bone marrow. This sequence was found in a donor over 35 with multiple myeloma.

As DNA, the CDR3 is TGCAGTGAAACGAGCGGGAGGGCCAAAGCAGATACGCAGTATTTT. Translation: CSETSGRAKADTQYF. This sequence joins TRBV20-1 and TRBJ2-3; TRBD2 aligns across 10 bases. Germline V gives CDR1 DFQATT, CDR2 SNEGSKA (reference sequence). This CDR3 comprises 15 residues. V lost 7 bases to trimming and J lost 4 bases; unmatched junction nucleotides: 11.